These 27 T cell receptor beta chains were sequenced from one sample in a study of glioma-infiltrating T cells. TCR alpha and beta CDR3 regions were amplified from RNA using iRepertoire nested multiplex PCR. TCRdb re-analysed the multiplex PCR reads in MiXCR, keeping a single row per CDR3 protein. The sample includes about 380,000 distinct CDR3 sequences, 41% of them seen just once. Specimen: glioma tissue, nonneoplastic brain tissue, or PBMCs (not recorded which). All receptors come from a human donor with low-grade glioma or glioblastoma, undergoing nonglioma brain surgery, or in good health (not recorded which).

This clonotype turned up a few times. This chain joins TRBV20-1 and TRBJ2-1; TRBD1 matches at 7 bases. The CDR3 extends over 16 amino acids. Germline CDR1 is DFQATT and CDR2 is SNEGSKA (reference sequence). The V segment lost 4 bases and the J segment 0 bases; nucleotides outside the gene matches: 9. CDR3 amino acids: CSATDRWSTSYNEQFF. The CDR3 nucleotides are TGCAGTGCTACGGACAGGTGGAGCACCTCCTACAATGAGCAGTTCTTC.

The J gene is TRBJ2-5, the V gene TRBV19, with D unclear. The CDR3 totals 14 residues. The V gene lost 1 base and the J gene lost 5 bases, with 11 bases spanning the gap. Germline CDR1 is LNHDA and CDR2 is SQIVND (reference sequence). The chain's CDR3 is CASSIAGVAETQYF. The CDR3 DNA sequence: TGTGCCAGTAGTATAGCTGGAGTAGCCGAGACCCAGTACTTC.

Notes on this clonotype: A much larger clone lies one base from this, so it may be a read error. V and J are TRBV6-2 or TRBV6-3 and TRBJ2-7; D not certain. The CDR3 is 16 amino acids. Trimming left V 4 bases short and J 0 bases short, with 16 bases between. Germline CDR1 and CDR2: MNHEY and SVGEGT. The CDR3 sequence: CASSWLLGRISYEQYF. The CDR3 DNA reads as TGTGCCAGCAGTTGGCTGCTGGGCCGGATCTCCTACGAGCAGTACTTC.

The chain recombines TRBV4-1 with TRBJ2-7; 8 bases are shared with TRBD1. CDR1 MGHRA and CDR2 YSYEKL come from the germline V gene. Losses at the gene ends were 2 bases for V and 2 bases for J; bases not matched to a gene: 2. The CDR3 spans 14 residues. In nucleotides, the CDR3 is TGCGCCAGCAGCCAACTACAGGGGGCCTACGAGCAGTACTTC. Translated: CASSQLQGAYEQYF.

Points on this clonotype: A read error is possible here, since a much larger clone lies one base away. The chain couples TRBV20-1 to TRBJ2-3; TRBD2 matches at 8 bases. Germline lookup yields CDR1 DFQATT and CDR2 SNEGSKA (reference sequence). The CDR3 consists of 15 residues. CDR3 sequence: CSARDAGRATDMQYF. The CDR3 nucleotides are TGCAGTGCTAGAGATGCCGGGAGGGCCACAGATATGCAGTATTTT.

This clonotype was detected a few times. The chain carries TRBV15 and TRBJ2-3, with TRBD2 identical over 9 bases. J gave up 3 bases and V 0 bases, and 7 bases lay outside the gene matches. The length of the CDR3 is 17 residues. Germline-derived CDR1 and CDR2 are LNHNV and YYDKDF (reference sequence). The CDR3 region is CATSRDRVAGETDTQYF. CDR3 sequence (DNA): TGTGCCACCAGCAGAGATAGAGTAGCGGGAGAGACAGATACGCAGTATTTT.

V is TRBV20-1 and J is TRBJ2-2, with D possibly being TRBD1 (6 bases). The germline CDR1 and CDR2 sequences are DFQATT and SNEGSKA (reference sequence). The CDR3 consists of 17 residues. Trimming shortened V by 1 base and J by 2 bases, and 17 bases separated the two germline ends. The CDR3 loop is CSARGWQGRPNTGELFF. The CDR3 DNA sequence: TGCAGTGCTAGAGGTTGGCAGGGGAGACCCAACACCGGGGAGCTGTTTTTT.

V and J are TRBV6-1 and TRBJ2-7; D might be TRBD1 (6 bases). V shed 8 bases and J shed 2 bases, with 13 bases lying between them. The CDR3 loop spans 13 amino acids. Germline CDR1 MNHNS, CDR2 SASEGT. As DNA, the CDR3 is TGTGCCAGCGGTTATGGACAGACCTACGAGCAGTACTTC. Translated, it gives CASGYGQTYEQYF.

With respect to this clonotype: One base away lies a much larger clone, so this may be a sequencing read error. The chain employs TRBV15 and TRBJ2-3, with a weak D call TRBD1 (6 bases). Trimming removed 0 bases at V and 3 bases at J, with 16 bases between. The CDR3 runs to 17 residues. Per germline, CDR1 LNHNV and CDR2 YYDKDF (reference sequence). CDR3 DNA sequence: TGTGCCACCAGCAGAGAAGCAGGGGCTCTTGCGACAGATACGCAGTATTTT. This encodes CATSREAGALATDTQYF.

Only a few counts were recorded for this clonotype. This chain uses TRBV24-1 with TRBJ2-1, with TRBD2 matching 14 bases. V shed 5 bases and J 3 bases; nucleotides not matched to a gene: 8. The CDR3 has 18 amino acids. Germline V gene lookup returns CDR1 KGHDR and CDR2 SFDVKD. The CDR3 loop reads CATSVPTSGREDYNEQFF. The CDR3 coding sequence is TGTGCCACCAGTGTCCCGACTAGCGGGAGGGAGGACTACAATGAGCAGTTCTTC.

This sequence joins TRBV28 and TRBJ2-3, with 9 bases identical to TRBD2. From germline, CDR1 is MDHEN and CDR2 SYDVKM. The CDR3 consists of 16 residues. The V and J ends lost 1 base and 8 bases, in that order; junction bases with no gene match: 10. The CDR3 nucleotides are TGTGCCAGCAGTTTATATCTTGCGGGAGGGAGGGGTACGCAGTATTTT. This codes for CASSLYLAGGRGTQYF.

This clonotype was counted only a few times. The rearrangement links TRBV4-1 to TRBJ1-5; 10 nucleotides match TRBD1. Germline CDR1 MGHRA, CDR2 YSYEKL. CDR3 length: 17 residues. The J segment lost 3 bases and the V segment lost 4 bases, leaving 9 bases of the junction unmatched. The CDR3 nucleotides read TGCGCCAGCAGCCGACCCCCCGGGACAGGGGACAATCAGCCCCAGCATTTT. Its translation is CASSRPPGTGDNQPQHF.

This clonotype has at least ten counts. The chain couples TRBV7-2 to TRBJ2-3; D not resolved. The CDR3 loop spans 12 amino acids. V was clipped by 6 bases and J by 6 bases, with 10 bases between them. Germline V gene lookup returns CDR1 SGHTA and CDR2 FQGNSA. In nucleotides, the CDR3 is TGTGCCAGCAGTCTAGAGTGGGATACGCAGTATTTT. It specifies CASSLEWDTQYF.

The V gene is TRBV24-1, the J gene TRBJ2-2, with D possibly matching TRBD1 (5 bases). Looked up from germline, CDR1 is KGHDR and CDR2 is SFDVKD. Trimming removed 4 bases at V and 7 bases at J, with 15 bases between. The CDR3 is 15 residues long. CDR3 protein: CATSDPRVLGGELFF. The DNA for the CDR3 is TGTGCCACCAGTGACCCCAGGGTATTGGGCGGGGAGCTGTTTTTT.

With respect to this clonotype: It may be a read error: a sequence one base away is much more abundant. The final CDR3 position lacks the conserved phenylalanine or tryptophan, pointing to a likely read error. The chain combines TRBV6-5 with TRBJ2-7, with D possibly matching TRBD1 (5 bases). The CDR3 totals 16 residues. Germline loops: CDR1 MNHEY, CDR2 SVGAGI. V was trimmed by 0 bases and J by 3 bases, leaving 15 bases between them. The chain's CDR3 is CASSYSKRGALYEQYL. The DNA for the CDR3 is TGTGCCAGCAGTTACTCGAAAAGGGGCGCCCTCTACGAGCAGTACCTC.

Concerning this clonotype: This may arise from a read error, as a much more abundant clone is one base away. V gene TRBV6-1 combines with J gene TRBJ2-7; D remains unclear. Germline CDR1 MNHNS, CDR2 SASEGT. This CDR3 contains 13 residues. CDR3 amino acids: CASSFGVSYEQCF. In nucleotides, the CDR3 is TGTGCCAGCAGTTTTGGGGTCTCCTACGAGCAGTGCTTC.

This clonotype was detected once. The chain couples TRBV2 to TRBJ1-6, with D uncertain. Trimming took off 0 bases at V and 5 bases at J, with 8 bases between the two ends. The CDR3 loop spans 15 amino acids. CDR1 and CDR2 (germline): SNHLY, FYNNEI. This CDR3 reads CASSEAYGNNSPLHF. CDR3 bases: TGTGCCAGCAGTGAAGCCTACGGAAATAATTCACCCCTCCACTTT.

CDR3 DNA sequence: TGTGCCAGCAGTTTATCGTGGACAGGGGTCACCGGGGAGCTGTTTTTT. Its translation: CASSLSWTGVTGELFF. The chain couples TRBV27 to TRBJ2-2; 9 positions agree with TRBD1. The germline gives CDR1 MNHEY, CDR2 SMNVEV (reference sequence). After removal of 0 bases from V and 4 bases from J, the junction contained 3 bases not matched to a gene. The CDR3 spans 16 residues.

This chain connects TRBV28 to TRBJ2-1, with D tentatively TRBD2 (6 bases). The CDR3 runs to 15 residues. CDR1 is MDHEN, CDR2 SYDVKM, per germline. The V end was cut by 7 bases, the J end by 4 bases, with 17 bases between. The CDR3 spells CASIPAGKGYNEQFF. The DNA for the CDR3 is TGTGCCAGCATCCCCGCGGGGAAAGGATACAATGAGCAGTTCTTC.

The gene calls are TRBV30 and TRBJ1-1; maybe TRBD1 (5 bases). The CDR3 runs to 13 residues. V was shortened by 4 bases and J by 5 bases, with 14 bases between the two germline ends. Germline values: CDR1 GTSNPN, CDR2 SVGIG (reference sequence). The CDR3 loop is CAWKAGWGTEAFF. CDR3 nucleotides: TGTGCCTGGAAAGCAGGGTGGGGGACTGAAGCTTTCTTT.

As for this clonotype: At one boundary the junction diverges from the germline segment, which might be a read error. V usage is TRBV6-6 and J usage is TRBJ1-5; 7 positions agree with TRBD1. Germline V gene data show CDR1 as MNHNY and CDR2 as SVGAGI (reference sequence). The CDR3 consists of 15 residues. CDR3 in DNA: TGTGCCAGCAGTGACTACAGGGGAACCAATAAGCCCCAGCATTTT. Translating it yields CASSDYRGTNKPQHF.

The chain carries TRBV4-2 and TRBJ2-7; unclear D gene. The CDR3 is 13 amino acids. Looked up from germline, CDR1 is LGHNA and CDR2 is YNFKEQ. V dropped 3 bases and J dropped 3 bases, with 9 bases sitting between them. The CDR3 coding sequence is TGTGCCAGCAGCCATTCGGGCTTCTACGAGCAGTACTTC. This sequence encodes CASSHSGFYEQYF.

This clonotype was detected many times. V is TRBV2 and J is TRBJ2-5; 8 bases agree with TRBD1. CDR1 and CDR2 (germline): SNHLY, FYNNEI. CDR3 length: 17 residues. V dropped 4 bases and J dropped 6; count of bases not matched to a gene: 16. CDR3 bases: TGTGCCAGCAGTGGGACCTGGACAGGGCTTGCCGGGCAGACCCAGTACTTC. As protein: CASSGTWTGLAGQTQYF.

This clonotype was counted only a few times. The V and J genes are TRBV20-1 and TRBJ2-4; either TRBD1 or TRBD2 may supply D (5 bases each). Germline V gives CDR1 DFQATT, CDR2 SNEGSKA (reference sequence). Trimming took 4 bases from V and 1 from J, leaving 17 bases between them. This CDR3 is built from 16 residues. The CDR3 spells CSATGTTVAAKNIQYF. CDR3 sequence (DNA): TGCAGTGCTACAGGGACCACCGTCGCGGCCAAAAACATTCAGTACTTC.

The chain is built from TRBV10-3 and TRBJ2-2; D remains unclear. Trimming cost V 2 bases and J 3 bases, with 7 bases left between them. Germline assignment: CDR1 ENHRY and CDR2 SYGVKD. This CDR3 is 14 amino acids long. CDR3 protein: CAISESRDTGELFF. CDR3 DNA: TGTGCCATCAGTGAGAGTCGGGACACCGGGGAGCTGTTTTTT.

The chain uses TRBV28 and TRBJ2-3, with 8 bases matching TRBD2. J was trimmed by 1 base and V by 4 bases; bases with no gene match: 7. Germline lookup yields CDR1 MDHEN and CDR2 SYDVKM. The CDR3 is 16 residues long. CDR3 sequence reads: CASSSGAGARTDTQYF. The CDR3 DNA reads TGTGCCAGCAGTTCTGGAGCGGGAGCACGCACAGATACGCAGTATTTT. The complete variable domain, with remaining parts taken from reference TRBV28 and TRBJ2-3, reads DVKVTQSSRYLVKRTGEKVFLECVQDMDHENMFWYRQDPGLGLRLIYFSYDVKMKEKGDIPEGYSVSREKKERFSLILESASTNQTSMYLCASSSGAGARTDTQYFGPGTRLTVL.

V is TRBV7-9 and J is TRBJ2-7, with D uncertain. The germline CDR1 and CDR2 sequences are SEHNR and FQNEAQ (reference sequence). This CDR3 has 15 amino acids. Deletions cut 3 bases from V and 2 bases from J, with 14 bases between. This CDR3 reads CASSFGFTLTYEQYF. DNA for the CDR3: TGTGCCAGCAGCTTTGGCTTCACCTTGACCTACGAGCAGTACTTC.